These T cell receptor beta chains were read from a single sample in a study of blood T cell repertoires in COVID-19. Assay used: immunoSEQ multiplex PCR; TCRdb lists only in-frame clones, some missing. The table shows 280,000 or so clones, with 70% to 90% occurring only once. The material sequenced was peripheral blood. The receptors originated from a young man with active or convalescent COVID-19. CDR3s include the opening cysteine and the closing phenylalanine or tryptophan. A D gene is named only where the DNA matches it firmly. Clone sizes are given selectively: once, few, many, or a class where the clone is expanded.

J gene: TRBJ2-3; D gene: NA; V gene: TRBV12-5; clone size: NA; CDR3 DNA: TGTGCTAGTGGTTTGGGGGCACCAGATACGCAGTATTTT; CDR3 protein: CASGLGAPDTQYF
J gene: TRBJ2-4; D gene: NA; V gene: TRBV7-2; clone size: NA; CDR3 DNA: TGTGCCAGCAGCTCCCCGCAGAAAAACATTCAGTACTTC; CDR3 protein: CASSSPQKNIQYF
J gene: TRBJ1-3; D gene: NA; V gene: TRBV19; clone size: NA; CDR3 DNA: TGTGCCAGTAATAGAGGGAGTCTTTTCGAAAACACCATATATTTT; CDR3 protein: CASNRGSLFENTIYF
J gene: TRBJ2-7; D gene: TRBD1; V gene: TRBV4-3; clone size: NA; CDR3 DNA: TGCGCCAGCAGCCAGACAGGGCAGGACGAGCAGTACTTC; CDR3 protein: CASSQTGQDEQYF
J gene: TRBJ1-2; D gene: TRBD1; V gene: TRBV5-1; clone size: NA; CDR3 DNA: TGCGCCAGCAGCTTTGGATTGGACAGGGCTTTCTATGGCTACACCTTC; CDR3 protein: CASSFGLDRAFYGYTF
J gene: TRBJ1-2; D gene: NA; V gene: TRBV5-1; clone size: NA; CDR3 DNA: TGCGCCAGCAGCTTGGGGGGCGCCTCTGGCTACACCTTC; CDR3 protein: CASSLGGASGYTF
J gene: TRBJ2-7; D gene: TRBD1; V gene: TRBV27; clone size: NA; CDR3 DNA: TGTGCCAGCAGTTCCTTAACAGGGGATGAGCAGTACTTC; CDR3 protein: CASSSLTGDEQYF
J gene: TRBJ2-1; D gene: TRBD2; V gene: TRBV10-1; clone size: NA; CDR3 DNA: TGCGCCAGCAGTGGGGGACTAGCGGGCAATGAGCAGTTCTTC; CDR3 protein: CASSGGLAGNEQFF
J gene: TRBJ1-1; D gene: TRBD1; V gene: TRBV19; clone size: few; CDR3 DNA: TGTGCCAGTAGTGCCCGCCGGACAGGCCCGATGAACACTGAAGCTTTCTTT; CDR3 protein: CASSARRTGPMNTEAFF
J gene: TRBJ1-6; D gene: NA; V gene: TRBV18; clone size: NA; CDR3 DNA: TGTGCCAGCTCACCAGAACGACGGAGCTCCTATAATTCACCCCTCCACTTT; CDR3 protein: CASSPERRSSYNSPLHF
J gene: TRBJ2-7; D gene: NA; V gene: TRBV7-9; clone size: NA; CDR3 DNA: TGTGCCACCTCCCCGGGGTACTACGAGCAGTACTTC; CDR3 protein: CATSPGYYEQYF
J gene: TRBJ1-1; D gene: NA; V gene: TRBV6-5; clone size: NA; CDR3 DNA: TGTGCCAGCAGTTACACGGGGGGGACTGAAGCTTTCTTT; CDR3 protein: CASSYTGGTEAFF
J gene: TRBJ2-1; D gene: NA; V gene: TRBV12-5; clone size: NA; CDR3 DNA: TGTGCTAGTGGTGCGGAGGTGTCCTACAATGAGCAGTTCTTC; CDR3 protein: CASGAEVSYNEQFF
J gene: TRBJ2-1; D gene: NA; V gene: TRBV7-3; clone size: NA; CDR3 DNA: TGTGCCAGCAGCTTAGCGGGACAGTACTACAATGAGCAGTTCTTC; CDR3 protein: CASSLAGQYYNEQFF
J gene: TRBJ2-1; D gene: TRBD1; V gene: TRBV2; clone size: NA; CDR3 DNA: TGTGCCAGCAGTAAAAGACAGGGCGAGACCTACAATGAGCAGTTCTTC; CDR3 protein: CASSKRQGETYNEQFF